This record concerns one TCR beta chain sequence. Its antigen is undetermined. The data belong to a study of T cell responses to AZD1222 COVID-19 vaccine. As for the study in general: Second-dose groups at about 4 or about 12 weeks were pooled.

The study, taken as a whole, reports: No repertoire was sampled before or during the peak T cell response, only after it. Dominant at 160-218 and 743-854, vaccine-associated CD4 TCRs also spanned spike. White British donors predominated, females outnumbered males, and clonal diversity was possibly underestimated.

TCRdb's copy holds only in-frame clones and misses some; the assay was immunoSEQ multiplex PCR. The repertoire consists of some 130,000 clones, with approximately 91% occurring once and the leading ten covering roughly 6.5%. The sample in question was peripheral blood, obtained on day 0 of AZD1222 vaccination. The source is an adult in good health.

The CDR3 spells CASSQDQGAETQYF. DNA of the CDR3: TGTGCCAGCAGCCAAGATCAGGGTGCTGAGACCCAGTACTTC. The rearrangement links TRBV3-1 (or the pseudogene TRBV3-2) to TRBJ2-5; TRBD1 might be the D (5 bases). Trimming took 0 bases from V and 5 from J, leaving 10 bases between them. Germline assignment: CDR1 LGHDT and CDR2 YNNKEL (reference sequence). The CDR3 length is 14 residues.